The 27 T cell receptor beta chains given below trace back to one sample, sequenced in a study of cytomegalovirus exposure and HLA in healthy donors. Use of 60 Vbeta and 13 Jbeta primers characterized the PCR. Method: immunoSEQ multiplex PCR; TCRdb's copy keeps in-frame clones and lacks some. The top ten clones hold almost 6.5% of a sample with about 180,000 clones, 75% to 80% of them seen once. The sequenced sample was PBMCs. The receptors come from a man aged 35 to 55 in good health and CMV-seropositive.

J is TRBJ1-1 and V is TRBV30; no clear D gene. The CDR3 sequence is 13 residues long. Per the germline V gene, CDR1 is GTSNPN and CDR2 is SVGIG (reference sequence). Trimming stripped 0 bases from V and 2 bases from J, with 7 bases between. This chain's CDR3 is CAWSVQSNTEAFF. The CDR3 bases are TGTGCCTGGAGTGTACAGTCCAACACTGAAGCTTTCTTT.

J is TRBJ1-5 and V is TRBV19, with 7 bases that match TRBD1. The CDR3 contains 20 residues. CDR1 and CDR2 (germline): LNHDA, SQIVND (reference sequence). The V and J ends lost 3 bases and 4 bases, in that order; junction bases with no gene match: 21. The CDR3 DNA reads as TGTGCCAGTAGTATGAGTGTGAGGGGGCAGGGGGTTCCAAGGAATCAGCCCCAGCATTTT. Amino acids: CASSMSVRGQGVPRNQPQHF.

The genes are TRBV5-1 and TRBJ2-5; D might be TRBD1 (5 bases). Trimming removed 0 bases at V and 4 bases at J, with 16 bases between. Germline V lookup: CDR1 SGHRS, CDR2 YFSETQ. This CDR3 contains 16 residues. In DNA, the CDR3 is TGCGCCAGCAGCTTGGGGGCAGGGCTAAAGCTAGAGACCCAGTACTTC. Its translation is CASSLGAGLKLETQYF.

The V and J genes are TRBV14 and TRBJ1-1, with D possibly TRBD1 on 6 matching bases. V lost 2 bases, J lost 7 bases, and 14 bases lay in between. The germline V gene encodes CDR1 SGHDN and CDR2 FVKESK. The CDR3 spans 14 residues. As DNA, the CDR3 is TGTGCCAGCAGCCAAAACAGGGTATTGGGTGAAGCTTTCTTT. This gives the protein CASSQNRVLGEAFF. The full variable domain, rest sourced from reference TRBV14 and TRBJ1-1, is EAGVTQFPSHSVIEKGQTVTLRCDPISGHDNLYWYRRVMGKEIKFLLHFVKESKQDESGMPNNRFLAERTGGTYSTLKVQPAELEDSGVYFCASSQNRVLGEAFFGQGTRLTVV.

This chain joins TRBV10-3 and TRBJ2-1, with 8 positions matching TRBD2. This CDR3 is built from 17 residues. The V and J ends lost 1 base and 6 bases, in that order; junction bases with no gene match: 11. From germline, CDR1 is ENHRY and CDR2 SYGVKD. CDR3 in amino acids: CAISEFLQRESPNEQFF. Written as DNA, the CDR3 is TGTGCCATCAGTGAGTTCCTCCAGCGGGAGTCTCCCAATGAGCAGTTCTTC.

This chain connects TRBV11-3 to TRBJ1-4; no clear D gene. The CDR3 has 15 amino acids. Trimming removed 4 bases at V and 3 bases at J, with 12 bases between. Germline assignment: CDR1 SGHNT and CDR2 YENEEA. In nucleotides, the CDR3 is TGTGCCAGCAGCTGGGCCTCTTCAGCTAATGAAAAACTGTTTTTT. Translation: CASSWASSANEKLFF.

J is TRBJ2-2 and V is TRBV27; 8 bases align to TRBD2. Germline assignment: CDR1 MNHEY and CDR2 SMNVEV (reference sequence). The CDR3 totals 17 residues. The trim removed 2 bases at V and 2 bases at J, leaving 7 bases unmatched. CDR3 bases: TGTGCCAGCAGTTTAGGCCCCGGGAGGGCTAACACCGGGGAGCTGTTTTTT. Translation: CASSLGPGRANTGELFF.

The chain combines TRBV6-1 with TRBJ1-1; D is unresolved. Trimming pared 6 bases from V and 2 bases from J, leaving 7 bases between. CDR3 length equals 12 residues. Germline V CDR1 and CDR2: MNHNS, SASEGT. DNA of the CDR3: TGTGCCAGCAGAACTGTAAACACTGAAGCTTTCTTT. Its protein product is CASRTVNTEAFF.

This clone was counted a single time. The chain is built from TRBV7-3 and TRBJ2-1; D not certain. CDR3 length: 12 amino acids. V shed 4 bases and J shed 7 bases, with 8 bases lying between them. The germline CDR1 and CDR2 sequences are SGHTA and FQGTGA. The CDR3 DNA reads as TGTGCCAGCAGCTACCTAGGAAATGAGCAGTTCTTC. Translating it yields CASSYLGNEQFF. Supplemented by reference TRBV7-3 and TRBJ2-1, the full variable domain reads GAGVSQTPSNKVTEKGKYVELRCDPISGHTALYWYRQSLGQGPEFLIYFQGTGAADDSGLPNDRFFAVRPEGSVSTLKIQRTERGDSAVYLCASSYLGNEQFFGPGTRLTVL.

The table lists this clone with a few counts. The chain couples TRBV20-1 to TRBJ2-3, with a tentative D call TRBD2 (6 bases). Germline loops: CDR1 DFQATT, CDR2 SNEGSKA (reference sequence). Deletions cut 3 bases from V and 10 bases from J, with 11 bases between. This CDR3 comprises 11 residues. The CDR3: CSARAGSAQYF. The CDR3 bases are TGCAGTGCTAGGGCGGGATCTGCGCAGTATTTT.

This sequence joins TRBV7-2 and TRBJ1-2, with 8 positions matching TRBD1. The CDR3 spans 14 residues. The V segment lost 4 bases and the J segment 8 bases; nucleotides outside the gene matches: 9. Germline CDR1 reads SGHTA; CDR2 reads FQGNSA. CDR3 region: CASSSNQGAHGYTF. In DNA form, the CDR3 reads TGTGCCAGCAGCTCTAATCAGGGGGCGCACGGCTACACCTTC.

The V and J genes are TRBV7-2 and TRBJ2-1, with D possibly TRBD2 on 6 matching bases. CDR3 length: 13 amino acids. In germline, CDR1 is SGHTA, CDR2 FQGNSA. Deletions cut 6 bases from V and 8 bases from J, with 14 bases between. The CDR3 nucleotides are TGTGCCAGCAGTCCCTCGGGAGACCATGAGCAGTTCTTC. Protein: CASSPSGDHEQFF.

The chain couples TRBV7-9 to TRBJ2-7; 9 bases are a match to TRBD1. This CDR3 is built from 16 residues. With V trimmed by 4 bases and J by 4 bases, 11 bases remained unmatched. Germline V gene sequence: CDR1 SEHNR, CDR2 FQNEAQ (reference sequence). The DNA of the CDR3 is TGTGCCAGCAGCTCTAATCCGGGACAGGGAGGTTACGAGCAGTACTTC. Amino acid sequence: CASSSNPGQGGYEQYF. Full variable domain (remainder filled in from reference TRBV7-9 and TRBJ2-7): DTGVSQNPRHKITKRGQNVTFRCDPISEHNRLYWYRQTLGQGPEFLTYFQNEAQLEKSRLLSDRFSAERPKGSFSTLEIQRTEQGDSAMYLCASSSNPGQGGYEQYFGPGTRLTVT.

The chain recombines TRBV10-3 with TRBJ2-1; 12 bases align to TRBD2. Trimming at V came to 5 bases and at J to 5 bases, leaving 4 bases not matched to a gene. Germline V gene sequence: CDR1 ENHRY, CDR2 SYGVKD. The CDR3 contains 15 residues. Here the CDR3 reads CAISLRLAGDNEQFF. The CDR3 nucleotides read TGTGCCATCAGTCTCAGACTAGCGGGAGACAATGAGCAGTTCTTC.

The J gene is TRBJ2-3, the V gene TRBV5-1; D not resolved. V was shortened by 4 bases and J by 1 base, with 7 bases between the two germline ends. This CDR3 is 13 amino acids long. Per the germline V gene, CDR1 is SGHRS and CDR2 is YFSETQ. For the CDR3, the DNA is TGCGCCAGCAGCGCAGGCGGCACAGATACGCAGTATTTT. Its protein product is CASSAGGTDTQYF.

As regards this clone: In the same sample, other DNA sequences code for this CDR3. The chain has TRBV6-5 and TRBJ2-7; TRBD2 aligns across 11 bases. J lost 4 bases, V lost 5 bases, and 7 bases had no gene match. The CDR3 has 15 residues. CDR1 and CDR2 from the germline V gene are MNHEY and SVGAGI. The CDR3 bases are TGTGCCAGCAGTAATAGATTAGCGGGAGGGTACGAGCAGTACTTC. Translating gives CASSNRLAGGYEQYF.

The CDR3 loop is CASSESGIGTDTQYF. Here the CDR3 DNA reads TGTGCCAGCAGTGAGTCCGGGATTGGCACAGATACGCAGTATTTT. The rearrangement links TRBV2 to TRBJ2-3; D possibly corresponds to TRBD2 (5 bases). Germline lookup yields CDR1 SNHLY and CDR2 FYNNEI. Trimming pared 3 bases from V and 1 base from J, leaving 11 bases between. CDR3 length equals 15 residues. The whole variable domain, remainder taken from reference TRBV2 and TRBJ2-3, is EPEVTQTPSHQVTQMGQEVILRCVPISNHLYFYWYRQILGQKVEFLVSFYNNEISEKSEIFDDQFSVERPDGSNFTLKIRSTKLEDSAMYFCASSESGIGTDTQYFGPGTRLTVL.

V usage is TRBV25-1 and J usage is TRBJ2-7; no clear D. V was clipped by 4 bases and J by 3 bases, with 4 bases between them. The CDR3 totals 11 residues. Germline V gene lookup returns CDR1 MGHDK and CDR2 SYGVNS. CDR3 nucleotide sequence: TGTGCCAGCAGTGCCCACTACGAGCAGTACTTC. Its translation: CASSAHYEQYF.

This clone was recorded only once. The gene calls are TRBV2 and TRBJ1-5; D perhaps matches TRBD1 (5 bases). The CDR3 covers 14 residues. CDR1 and CDR2 from the germline V gene are SNHLY and FYNNEI. V was pared by 6 bases and J by 7 bases, with 16 bases between. CDR3 sequence (DNA): TGTGCCAGCAGCGCATCAAACTGGGGCCAGCCCCAGCATTTT. Encoded protein: CASSASNWGQPQHF.

J is TRBJ1-6 and V is TRBV28; D perhaps matches TRBD1 (5 bases). Germline lookup yields CDR1 MDHEN and CDR2 SYDVKM. The length of the CDR3 is 15 residues. V lost 5 bases to trimming and J lost 6 bases, with 14 bases between them. The CDR3 coding sequence is TGTGCCAGCAGTACCCGGACATATCGTAATTCACCCCTCCACTTT. Its protein product is CASSTRTYRNSPLHF.

A note on this clone: The sample contains more than one DNA sequence encoding this CDR3. This sequence joins TRBV5-1 and TRBJ2-1; D remains unclear. The CDR3 sequence is 12 residues long. With 4 bases removed from V and 4 bases from J, the gap between germline ends came to 6 bases. From germline, CDR1 is SGHRS and CDR2 YFSETQ. The CDR3 DNA follows: TGCGCCAGCAGCACAAATTACAATGAGCAGTTCTTC. Protein product: CASSTNYNEQFF.

The chain joins TRBV6-6 to TRBJ2-1; D remains unclear. The CDR3 has 14 residues. Looked up from germline, CDR1 is MNHNY and CDR2 is SVGAGI (reference sequence). V lost 2 bases, J lost 0 bases, and 5 bases lay in between. The CDR3 DNA follows: TGTGCCAGCAGTTACCCTAGCTCCTACAATGAGCAGTTCTTC. Translating it yields CASSYPSSYNEQFF.

This clone was seen a handful of times. The chain is built from TRBV19 and TRBJ1-1; perhaps TRBD1 as D (6 bases). V lost 6 bases and J lost 4, with 12 bases in between. CDR3 length: 13 residues. The germline gives CDR1 LNHDA, CDR2 SQIVND (reference sequence). The CDR3 DNA reads TGTGCCAGTAGACTAACAGGGTTCACTGAAGCTTTCTTT. Translating gives CASRLTGFTEAFF. Drawing the rest from reference TRBV19 and TRBJ1-1, the complete variable domain is DGGITQSPKYLFRKEGQNVTLSCEQNLNHDAMYWYRQDPGQGLRLIYYSQIVNDFQKGDIAEGYSVSREKKESFPLTVTSAQKNPTAFYLCASRLTGFTEAFFGQGTRLTVV.

This CDR3 reads CASSPMGASGRAYEQYF. Written as DNA, the CDR3 is TGCGCCAGCAGCCCCATGGGGGCTAGCGGGAGGGCCTACGAGCAGTACTTC. This chain joins TRBV5-1 and TRBJ2-7; 12 bases agree with TRBD2. CDR3 size: 17 residues. J lost 2 bases, V lost 4 bases, and 10 bases had no gene match. CDR1 and CDR2 (germline): SGHRS, YFSETQ.

This clone came up a few times. V gene TRBV4-1 combines with J gene TRBJ1-1, with 9 bases aligning to TRBD1. The germline V gene has CDR1 MGHRA and CDR2 YSYEKL. The CDR3 loop spans 16 amino acids. V shed 1 base and J 2 bases; nucleotides not matched to a gene: 5. CDR3 sequence (DNA): TGCGCCAGCAGCCAAGCACAGGGGGCCGGAAACACTGAAGCTTTCTTT. The encoded protein is CASSQAQGAGNTEAFF.

The V and J genes are TRBV11-2 and TRBJ2-7, with D possibly TRBD2 on 5 matching bases. Per the germline V gene, CDR1 is SGHAT and CDR2 is FQNNGV. The CDR3 contains 15 residues. Trimming left V 2 bases short and J 5 bases short, with 16 bases between. In nucleotides, the CDR3 is TGTGCCAGCAGCTTATTTCATCGAGGGTCCCACGAGCAGTACTTC. This translates into CASSLFHRGSHEQYF.

The chain links TRBV19 to TRBJ2-1; possible D gene TRBD2, 6 bases. This CDR3 is built from 15 residues. Per germline, CDR1 LNHDA and CDR2 SQIVND (reference sequence). The ends were cut back, 6 bases at V and 1 base at J, with 13 bases in the middle. Written as DNA, the CDR3 is TGTGCCAGTAGAGCCCAAGCGGGTTCCTACAATGAGCAGTTCTTC. Amino acids: CASRAQAGSYNEQFF. Together with reference TRBV19 and TRBJ2-1, the CDR3 gives the full variable domain: DGGITQSPKYLFRKEGQNVTLSCEQNLNHDAMYWYRQDPGQGLRLIYYSQIVNDFQKGDIAEGYSVSREKKESFPLTVTSAQKNPTAFYLCASRAQAGSYNEQFFGPGTRLTVL.